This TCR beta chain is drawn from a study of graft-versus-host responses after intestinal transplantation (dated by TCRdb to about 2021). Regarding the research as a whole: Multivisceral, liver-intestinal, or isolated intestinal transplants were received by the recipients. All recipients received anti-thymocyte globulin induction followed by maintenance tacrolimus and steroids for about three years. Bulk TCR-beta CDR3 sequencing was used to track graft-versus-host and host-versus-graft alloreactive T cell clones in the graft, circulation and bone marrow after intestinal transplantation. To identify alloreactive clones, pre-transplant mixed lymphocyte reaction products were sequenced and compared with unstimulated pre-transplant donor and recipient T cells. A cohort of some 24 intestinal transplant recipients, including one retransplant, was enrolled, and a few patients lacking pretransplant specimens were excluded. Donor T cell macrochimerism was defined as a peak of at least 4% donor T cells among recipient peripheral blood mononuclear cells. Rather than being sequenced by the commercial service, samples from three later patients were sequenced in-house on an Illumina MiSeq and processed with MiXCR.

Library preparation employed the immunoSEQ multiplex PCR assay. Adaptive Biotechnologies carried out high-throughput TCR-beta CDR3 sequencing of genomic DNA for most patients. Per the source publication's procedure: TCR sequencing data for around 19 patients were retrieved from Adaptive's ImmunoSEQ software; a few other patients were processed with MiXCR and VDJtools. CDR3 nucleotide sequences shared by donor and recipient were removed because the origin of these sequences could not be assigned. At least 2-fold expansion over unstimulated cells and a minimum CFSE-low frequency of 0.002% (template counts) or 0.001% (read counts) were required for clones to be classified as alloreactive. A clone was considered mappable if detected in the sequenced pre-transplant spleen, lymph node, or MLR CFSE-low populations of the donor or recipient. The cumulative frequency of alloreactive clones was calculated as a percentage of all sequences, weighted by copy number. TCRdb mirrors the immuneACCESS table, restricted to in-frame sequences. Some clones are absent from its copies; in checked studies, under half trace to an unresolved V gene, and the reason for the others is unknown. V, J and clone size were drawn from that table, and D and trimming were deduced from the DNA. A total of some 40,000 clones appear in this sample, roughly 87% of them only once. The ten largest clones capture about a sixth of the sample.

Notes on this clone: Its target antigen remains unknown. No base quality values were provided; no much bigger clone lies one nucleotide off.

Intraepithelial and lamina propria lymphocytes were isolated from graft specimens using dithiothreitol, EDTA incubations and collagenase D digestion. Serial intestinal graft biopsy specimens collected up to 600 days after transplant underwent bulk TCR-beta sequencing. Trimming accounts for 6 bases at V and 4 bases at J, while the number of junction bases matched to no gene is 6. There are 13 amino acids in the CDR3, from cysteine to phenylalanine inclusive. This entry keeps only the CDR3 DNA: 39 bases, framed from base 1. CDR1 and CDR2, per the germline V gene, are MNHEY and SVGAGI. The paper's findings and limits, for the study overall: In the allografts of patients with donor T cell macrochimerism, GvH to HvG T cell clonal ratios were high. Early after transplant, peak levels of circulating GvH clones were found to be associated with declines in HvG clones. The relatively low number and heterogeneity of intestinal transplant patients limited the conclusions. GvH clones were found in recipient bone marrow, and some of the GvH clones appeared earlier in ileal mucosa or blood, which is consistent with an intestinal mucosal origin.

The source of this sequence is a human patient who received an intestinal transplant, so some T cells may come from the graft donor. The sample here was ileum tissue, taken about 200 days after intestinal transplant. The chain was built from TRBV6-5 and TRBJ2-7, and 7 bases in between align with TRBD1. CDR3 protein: CASRLGQTYEQYF. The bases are TGTGCCAGCAGGCTGGGACAGACTTACGAGCAGTACTTC.